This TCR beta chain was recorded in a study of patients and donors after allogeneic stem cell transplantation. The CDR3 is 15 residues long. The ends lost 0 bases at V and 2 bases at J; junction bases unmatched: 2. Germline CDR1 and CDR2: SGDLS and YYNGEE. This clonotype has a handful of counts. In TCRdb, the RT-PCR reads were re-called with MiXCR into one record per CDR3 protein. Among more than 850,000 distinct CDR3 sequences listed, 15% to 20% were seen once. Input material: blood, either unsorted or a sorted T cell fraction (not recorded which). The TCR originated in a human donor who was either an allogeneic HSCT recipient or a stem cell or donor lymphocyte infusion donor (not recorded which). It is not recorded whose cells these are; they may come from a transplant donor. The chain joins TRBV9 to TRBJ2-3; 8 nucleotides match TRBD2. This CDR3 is CASSVAGGDTDTQYF. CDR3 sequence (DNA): TGTGCCAGCAGCGTAGCGGGAGGGGACACAGATACGCAGTATTTT.